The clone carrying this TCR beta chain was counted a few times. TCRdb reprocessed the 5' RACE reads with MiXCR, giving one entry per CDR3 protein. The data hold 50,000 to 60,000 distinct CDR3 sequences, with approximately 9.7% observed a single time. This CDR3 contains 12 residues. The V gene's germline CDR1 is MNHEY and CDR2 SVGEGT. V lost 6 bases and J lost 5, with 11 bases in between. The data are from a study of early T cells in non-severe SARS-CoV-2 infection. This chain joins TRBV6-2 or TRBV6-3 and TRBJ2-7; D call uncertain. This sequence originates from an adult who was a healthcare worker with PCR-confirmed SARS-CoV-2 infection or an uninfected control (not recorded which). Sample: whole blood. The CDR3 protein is CASSLPLNEQYF. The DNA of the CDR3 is TGTGCCAGCAGCCTACCTCTAAACGAGCAGTACTTC.